The 22 T cell receptor beta chains presented below share a single source sample, sequenced in a study of OX40 agonist ivuxolimab in advanced cancers. TCRdb's table, derived via immunoSEQ multiplex PCR, lists solely in-frame clones and lacks some. The data show about 98,000 clones, around 90% seen once. The sequenced sample was CD4+ or CD8+ T cells sorted from blood, obtained in a trial of the OX40 agonist ivuxolimab. These receptors all come from an adult with an advanced solid tumor such as melanoma, head and neck, liver or kidney cancer.

The chain carries TRBV11-2 and TRBJ1-4, with D hard to call. The CDR3 contains 19 residues. Trimming took 0 bases from V and 4 from J, leaving 21 bases between them. Germline V lookup: CDR1 SGHAT, CDR2 FQNNGV. CDR3 sequence reads: CASSLDLPFRPVGNEKLFF. In DNA form, the CDR3 reads TGTGCCAGCAGCTTAGATCTCCCCTTTCGTCCGGTCGGTAATGAAAAACTGTTTTTT.

The J gene is TRBJ2-5, the V gene TRBV5-1; TRBD1 matches 7 bases. The DNA end is a closer match to TRBJ2-7, so the J assignment may be wrong. The CDR3 totals 16 residues. Germline V gene data show CDR1 as SGHRS and CDR2 as YFSETQ. CDR3 coding DNA: TGCGCCAGCAGCTTGGAGGCAGGGGGAGTCCTCTACGAGCAGTACTTC. The encoded protein is CASSLEAGGVLYEQYF.

This clone has a handful of counts. The chain couples TRBV5-1 to TRBJ2-3, with 9 positions matching TRBD2. Per germline, CDR1 SGHRS and CDR2 YFSETQ. The CDR3 is 15 amino acids. The trim removed 4 bases at V and 6 bases at J, leaving 9 bases unmatched. The CDR3 bases are TGCGCCAGCAGCGGCAGGGGACTAGCTCAGGATACGCAGTATTTT. Translating it yields CASSGRGLAQDTQYF. Complete variable domain (other parts from reference TRBV5-1 and TRBJ2-3): KAGVTQTPRYLIKTRGQQVTLSCSPISGHRSVSWYQQTPGQGLQFLFEYFSETQRNKGNFPGRFSGRQFSNSRSEMNVSTLELGDSALYLCASSGRGLAQDTQYFGPGTRLTVL.

This clone was recorded only once. V usage is TRBV11-2 and J usage is TRBJ2-3; 7 nucleotides agree with TRBD2. The CDR3 runs 16 residues. Unmatched junction bases numbered 11, after V lost 4 bases and J lost 4 bases. Germline V lookup: CDR1 SGHAT, CDR2 FQNNGV. The CDR3: CASSSQAVGGADTQYF. CDR3 DNA: TGTGCCAGCAGCTCCCAGGCAGTGGGGGGGGCAGATACGCAGTATTTT.

The chain carries TRBV9 and TRBJ1-1; D not resolved. CDR3 length: 15 amino acids. Trimming pared 4 bases from V and 5 bases from J, leaving 18 bases between. Germline lookup yields CDR1 SGDLS and CDR2 YYNGEE. CDR3 in DNA: TGTGCCAGCAGCCCTCGGGCCGGACGAGGTACTGAAGCTTTCTTT. It encodes CASSPRAGRGTEAFF. Supplemented by reference TRBV9 and TRBJ1-1, the full variable domain reads DSGVTQTPKHLITATGQRVTLRCSPRSGDLSVYWYQQSLDQGLQFLIQYYNGEERAKGNILERFSAQQFPDLHSELNLSSLELGDSALYFCASSPRAGRGTEAFFGQGTRLTVV.

This clone was counted a few times. The rearrangement links TRBV9 to TRBJ2-1, with D hard to call. The V end was cut by 2 bases, the J end by 10 bases, with 10 bases between. In germline, CDR1 is SGDLS, CDR2 YYNGEE. The CDR3 runs 12 residues. CDR3 nucleotide sequence: TGTGCCAGCAGCGTCGAGTACGGGGAGCAGTTCTTC. Translated: CASSVEYGEQFF.

V is TRBV5-4 and J is TRBJ2-7; 14 bases are a match to TRBD2. Per the germline V gene, CDR1 is SGHNT and CDR2 is YYREEE (reference sequence). The CDR3 spans 17 residues. Trimming at V came to 4 bases and at J to 0 bases, leaving 6 bases not matched to a gene. For the CDR3, the DNA is TGTGCCAGCAGCCAAGCCGGGACTAGCGGGAGCTCCTACGAGCAGTACTTC. Translated, it gives CASSQAGTSGSSYEQYF.

The rearrangement uses TRBV2 and TRBJ2-7; TRBD1 is a possible D gene (5 bases). Germline CDR1 and CDR2: SNHLY and FYNNEI. CDR3 length: 15 amino acids. V gave up 6 bases and J gave up 1 base, with 16 bases separating them. DNA for the CDR3: TGTGCCAGCAGCCCAGGACACACACTATCCTACGAGCAGTACTTC. Residues: CASSPGHTLSYEQYF. Using reference TRBV2 and TRBJ2-7 for the parts outside the CDR3, the full variable domain is EPEVTQTPSHQVTQMGQEVILRCVPISNHLYFYWYRQILGQKVEFLVSFYNNEISEKSEIFDDQFSVERPDGSNFTLKIRSTKLEDSAMYFCASSPGHTLSYEQYFGPGTRLTVT.

The V call is TRBV6-1, the J call TRBJ2-5; D call uncertain. Germline CDR1 MNHNS, CDR2 SASEGT. Trimming stripped 3 bases from V and 6 bases from J, with 17 bases between. CDR3 size: 15 residues. CDR3 bases: TGTGCCAGCAGTGACCCTTCCCCGGGTCAGAAGACCCAGTACTTC. This translates into CASSDPSPGQKTQYF.

This chain connects TRBV6-1 to TRBJ2-1, with TRBD1 identical over 8 bases. The trim removed 5 bases at V and 13 bases at J, leaving 7 bases unmatched. The CDR3 extends over 12 amino acids. CDR1 MNHNS and CDR2 SASEGT come from the germline V gene. CDR3 nucleotide sequence: TGTGCCAGCAGTCCGCTTGACAGGGGACAGTTCTTC. It yields the protein CASSPLDRGQFF.

This clone was seen just once. The chain has TRBV4-2 and TRBJ2-5, with 10 bases fitting TRBD1. The DNA end is a closer match to TRBJ2-7, so the J assignment may be wrong. Germline CDR1 LGHNA, CDR2 YNFKEQ. This CDR3 has 15 residues. The CDR3 nucleotides are TGTGCCAGCAGCCCGGGACAGGGGAAAACCTACGAGCAGTACTTC. As protein: CASSPGQGKTYEQYF.

The chain has TRBV9 and TRBJ1-6, with D hard to call. This CDR3 has 12 residues. Per germline, CDR1 SGDLS and CDR2 YYNGEE. Trimming pared 0 bases from V and 8 bases from J, leaving 3 bases between. The CDR3 coding sequence is TGTGCCAGCAGCGTAGGACATTCACCCCTCCACTTT. Translating gives CASSVGHSPLHF.

The genes are TRBV11-2 and TRBJ1-1, with unresolved D. The CDR3 sequence is 13 residues long. Germline V gene lookup returns CDR1 SGHAT and CDR2 FQNNGV. Trimming cost V 5 bases and J 8 bases, with 15 bases left between them. The CDR3 is CASSRPTRREAFF. DNA of the CDR3: TGTGCCAGCAGCAGGCCGACGAGGAGAGAAGCTTTCTTT.

The table lists this clone with a count of one. The CDR3 does not end in the conserved phenylalanine or tryptophan, so this is likely a read error. This sequence joins TRBV6-1 and TRBJ1-6; the match to TRBD1 covers 10 bases. Trimming at V came to 6 bases and at J to 3 bases, leaving 2 bases not matched to a gene. Germline CDR1 reads MNHNS; CDR2 reads SASEGT. The CDR3 spans 15 residues. CDR3 bases: TGTGCCAGCAGCGGGACAGGGGACTATAATTCACCCCTCCACCTT. As protein: CASSGTGDYNSPLHL.

The chain has TRBV18 and TRBJ2-2; D may be TRBD1 (6 bases). Trimming left V 4 bases short and J 4 bases short, with 16 bases between. The CDR3 has 16 amino acids. CDR1 and CDR2 from the germline V gene are KGHSH and LQKENI. For the CDR3, the DNA is TGTGCCAGCTCACGTACCGGGACACAGGTCACCGGGGAGCTGTTTTTT. It yields the protein CASSRTGTQVTGELFF.

The chain has TRBV28 and TRBJ2-7; D remains unclear. CDR3 length: 13 amino acids. Trimming shortened V by 3 bases and J by 4 bases, and 10 bases separated the two germline ends. Germline V gene sequence: CDR1 MDHEN, CDR2 SYDVKM. The CDR3 DNA reads TGTGCCAGCAGTTTTTCCCCACAGTACGAGCAGTACTTC. It specifies CASSFSPQYEQYF.

CDR3 amino acids: CASSLAGAGANVLTF. In nucleotides, the CDR3 is TGTGCCAGCAGCTTGGCTGGGGCTGGGGCCAACGTCCTGACTTTC. The rearrangement joins TRBV5-5 to TRBJ2-6; D gene uncertain. Trimming took 0 bases from V and 2 from J, leaving 6 bases between them. The CDR3 has 15 residues. Germline V gene sequence: CDR1 SGHKS, CDR2 YYEKEE (reference sequence).

The rearrangement links TRBV27 to TRBJ2-7, with 9 bases aligning to TRBD1. V lost 4 bases and J lost 1; bases outside the gene matches: 2. Germline V gene data show CDR1 as MNHEY and CDR2 as SMNVEV (reference sequence). The CDR3 spans 14 residues. CDR3 sequence (DNA): TGTGCCAGCAGTTCGGGACAGGGATCCTACGAGCAGTACTTC. It specifies CASSSGQGSYEQYF.

The chain carries TRBV5-1 and TRBJ2-3; 9 nucleotides agree with TRBD1. V shed 0 bases and J 4 bases; nucleotides not matched to a gene: 0. The V gene's germline CDR1 is SGHRS and CDR2 YFSETQ. This CDR3 is built from 14 residues. The CDR3 here is CASSLGQGADTQYF. The DNA for the CDR3 is TGCGCCAGCAGCTTGGGACAGGGGGCAGATACGCAGTATTTT.

The V and J genes are TRBV7-2 and TRBJ1-5; D call uncertain. CDR1 is SGHTA and CDR2 is FQGNSA in the germline V gene. This CDR3 region has 13 residues. Trimming cost V 4 bases and J 6 bases, with 10 bases left between them. The CDR3 DNA sequence: TGTGCCAGCAGCTCGATATCAGGTCAGCCCCAGCATTTT. It yields the protein CASSSISGQPQHF. The whole variable domain, remainder taken from reference TRBV7-2 and TRBJ1-5, is GAGVSQSPSNKVTEKGKDVELRCDPISGHTALYWYRQSLGQGLEFLIYFQGNSAPDKSGLPSDRFSAERTGGSVSTLTIQRTQQEDSAVYLCASSSISGQPQHFGDGTRLSIL.

Concerning this clone itself: The junction departs from the called germline gene at one end, perhaps through a read error. The genes are TRBV7-9 and TRBJ2-5; no firm D call. Germline assignment: CDR1 SEHNR and CDR2 FQNEAQ (reference sequence). CDR3 length: 12 amino acids. CDR3 in DNA: TGTGCCAGCAACTTAAACTGGGAGACCCAGTACTTC. Residues: CASNLNWETQYF.

The rearrangement joins TRBV7-2 to TRBJ2-5; possibly TRBD1 for D (6 bases). The germline CDR1 and CDR2 sequences are SGHTA and FQGNSA. The V end lost 3 bases, the J end lost 4 bases, and 9 bases lay between the germline ends. This CDR3 has 13 residues. The CDR3 loop is CASSFPGVETQYF. For the CDR3, the DNA is TGTGCCAGCAGCTTCCCAGGGGTAGAGACCCAGTACTTC.